The next 31 T cell receptor beta chains were all read from a single sample in a study of molecular identifiers for immune sequencing clone quantification. TCRdb reanalysed the PCR reads using MiXCR and keeps one entry per CDR3 protein. This sample yields about half a million distinct CDR3 sequences, of which roughly 26% are seen a single time; approximately 0.76% belongs to the top ten. The source material was naive CD8+ T cells from blood, with Jurkat cell RNA spiked in. Subset reported: FACS-sorted CD8+CD4-CCR7+CD45RA+ naive T cells. The receptors shown here come from a human donor in good health. Some libraries in this study had Jurkat cell RNA spiked in.

The genes are TRBV11-2 and TRBJ2-3; 7 bases are a match to TRBD1. The CDR3 length is 16 residues. Germline values: CDR1 SGHAT, CDR2 FQNNGV. The ends lost 3 bases at V and 4 bases at J; junction bases unmatched: 10. The DNA for the CDR3 is TGTGCCAGCAGCTTCGGACAGGTGGAGGTGGCAGATACGCAGTATTTT. It translates to CASSFGQVEVADTQYF.

This clonotype has at least ten counts. This chain connects TRBV4-1 to TRBJ2-3, with a tentative D call TRBD2 (5 bases). The CDR3 length is 15 residues. Between the trimmed V and J ends, which lost 1 base and 0 bases, there was a span of 8 bases. CDR1 MGHRA and CDR2 YSYEKL come from the germline V gene. This CDR3 reads CASSQVGLSTDTQYF. The CDR3 DNA sequence: TGCGCCAGCAGCCAAGTCGGACTCAGCACAGATACGCAGTATTTT.

Turning to this clonotype: The germline gene is not matched at one end of the junction; a read error may be the cause. The chain links TRBV10-3 to TRBJ2-7; perhaps D is TRBD1 or TRBD2 (6 bases each). Germline V gene lookup returns CDR1 ENHRY and CDR2 SYGVKD. This CDR3 has 15 amino acids. The CDR3 bases are TGTGCCGTCAGTGAGACCAACAAGGGGGGCCCAGAGCAGTACTTC. Its protein product is CAVSETNKGGPEQYF.

V and J are TRBV29-1 and TRBJ1-1, with no clear D. V was clipped by 4 bases and J by 4 bases, with 7 bases between them. Germline V gene data show CDR1 as SQVTM and CDR2 as ANQGSEA. This CDR3 is built from 11 residues. The CDR3 region is CSVVSGTEAFF. CDR3 coding DNA: TGCAGCGTTGTTTCCGGCACTGAAGCTTTCTTT.

Concerning this clonotype: Mismatch with germline at one junction end may stem from a read error. V is TRBV10-3 and J is TRBJ1-2; D possibly corresponds to TRBD1 (5 bases). The germline V gene has CDR1 ENHRY and CDR2 SYGVKD. The CDR3 extends over 12 amino acids. The CDR3 DNA reads TGCGCAGTACTGGGGACCAACTATGGCTACACCTTC. This translates into CAVLGTNYGYTF.

This clonotype occurred a few times. The rearrangement joins TRBV28 to TRBJ2-7; D might be TRBD2 (5 bases). The CDR3 covers 13 residues. Trimming left V 6 bases short and J 2 bases short, with 11 bases between. Germline V gives CDR1 MDHEN, CDR2 SYDVKM. The CDR3 region has the DNA TGTGCCAGCAGCCACGGACTCCCCTACGAGCAGTACTTC. Protein sequence: CASSHGLPYEQYF. Filled out from reference TRBV28 and TRBJ2-7, the complete variable domain reads DVKVTQSSRYLVKRTGEKVFLECVQDMDHENMFWYRQDPGLGLRLIYFSYDVKMKEKGDIPEGYSVSREKKERFSLILESASTNQTSMYLCASSHGLPYEQYFGPGTRLTVT.

The chain combines TRBV27 with TRBJ1-1; TRBD1 aligns across 8 bases. V lost 6 bases, J lost 6 bases, and 9 bases stayed unmatched. CDR3 size: 14 residues. Germline-derived CDR1 and CDR2 are MNHEY and SMNVEV (reference sequence). The CDR3 DNA follows: TGTGCCAGCAGCATAAGGACAGGGTTAGCTGAAGCTTTCTTT. This gives the protein CASSIRTGLAEAFF.

In this sample, this clonotype turned up a few times. The chain combines TRBV6-2 or TRBV6-3 with TRBJ1-1; D may be TRBD1 (6 bases). The CDR3 runs 16 residues. V shed 2 bases and J shed 5 bases, with 18 bases lying between them. Germline V gene sequence: CDR1 MNHEY, CDR2 SVGEGT. The CDR3 protein is CASSYILERGDTEAFF. The CDR3 DNA reads as TGTGCCAGCAGTTACATCCTTGAGAGGGGGGATACTGAAGCTTTCTTT.

This clonotype has at least ten counts. V is TRBV7-3 and J is TRBJ2-3; D possibly corresponds to TRBD1 (5 bases). CDR1 and CDR2 from the germline V gene are SGHTA and FQGTGA. This CDR3 is 15 amino acids long. Trimming left V 1 base short and J 6 bases short, with 14 bases between. Here the CDR3 reads CASSLSGGGADTQYF. CDR3 DNA sequence: TGTGCCAGCAGCTTAAGTGGTGGTGGGGCTGATACGCAGTATTTT.

This clonotype showed up many times. The chain couples TRBV27 to TRBJ2-3; no clear D gene. Germline values: CDR1 MNHEY, CDR2 SMNVEV (reference sequence). The CDR3 spans 13 residues. V was trimmed by 3 bases and J by 5 bases, leaving 9 bases between them. The DNA of the CDR3 is TGTGCCAGCAGTTTCGGGCTTTTAGATACGCAGTATTTT. This sequence encodes CASSFGLLDTQYF.

In its sample, this clonotype was seen many times. The chain is built from TRBV5-1 and TRBJ2-3; 7 bases are a match to TRBD1. Germline V gene data show CDR1 as SGHRS and CDR2 as YFSETQ. With V trimmed by 4 bases and J by 0 bases, 8 bases remained unmatched. The CDR3 sequence is 16 residues long. The CDR3 nucleotides read TGCGCCAGCAGCGAGGACAGGTGGACTAGCACAGATACGCAGTATTTT. It codes for CASSEDRWTSTDTQYF.

This clonotype was recorded many times. CDR3 nucleotides: TGTGCCAGCAGCCCCTCTTTTGGCGGGAGGACCGCAGATACGCAGTATTTT. It is translated as CASSPSFGGRTADTQYF. The V call is TRBV5-5, the J call TRBJ2-3, with 8 nucleotides matching TRBD2. CDR1 is SGHKS, CDR2 YYEKEE, per germline (reference sequence). Trimming took 4 bases from V and 4 from J; bases not matched to a gene: 14. The CDR3 spans 17 residues. The entire variable domain, with the rest obtained from reference TRBV5-5 and TRBJ2-3, is as follows: DAGVTQSPTHLIKTRGQQVTLRCSPISGHKSVSWYQQVLGQGPQFIFQYYEKEERGRGNFPDRFSARQFPNYSSELNVNALLLGDSALYLCASSPSFGGRTADTQYFGPGTRLTVL.

V is TRBV4-3 and J is TRBJ1-2, with D unresolved. Germline V gene data show CDR1 as LGHNA and CDR2 as YSLEER. The V end was cut by 0 bases, the J end by 8 bases, with 13 bases between. The CDR3 is 14 residues long. The CDR3 is CASSQDIAVAGYTF. The CDR3 DNA reads as TGCGCCAGCAGCCAAGATATAGCAGTAGCCGGCTACACCTTC.

This clonotype showed up just a few times. An end of the junction does not agree with germline; a read error may underlie this. This chain connects TRBV27 to TRBJ1-1; D is unresolved. Germline values: CDR1 MNHEY, CDR2 SMNVEV (reference sequence). The CDR3 has 13 residues. CDR3 protein: CAGSRNPADEAFF. The CDR3 region has the DNA TGTGCCGGCAGCAGAAACCCGGCAGATGAAGCTTTCTTT.

This clonotype has a handful of counts. Its ends do not fully match the called genes, so a read error is possible. The gene calls are TRBV4-2 and TRBJ2-1; tentative D call: TRBD1 (5 bases). Germline lookup yields CDR1 LGHNA and CDR2 YNFKEQ. This CDR3 is built from 13 residues. The DNA of the CDR3 is TGTGCCAGCAGCCCAGACAGCCCGAATGAGCAGTCCTTC. This encodes CASSPDSPNEQSF.

As for this clonotype: This may arise from a read error, as a much more abundant clone is one base away. The CDR3 loop is CSVAGDTSYEKLFF. The CDR3 DNA follows: TGCAGCGTGGCGGGAGATACCTCTTATGAAAAACTGTTTTTT. The V call is TRBV29-1, the J call TRBJ1-4; D call uncertain. This CDR3 has 14 residues. Germline V CDR1 and CDR2: SQVTM, ANQGSEA. Trimming took off 6 bases at V and 6 bases at J, with 17 bases between the two ends.

CDR3 coding DNA: TGTGCCAGTAGTATCGGACAGGGGGTTAGGAATGAGCAGTTCTTC. As protein: CASSIGQGVRNEQFF. This sequence joins TRBV19 and TRBJ2-1, with TRBD1 matching over 10 bases. The V gene end was trimmed by 3 bases and the J gene end by 7 bases; junction bases not matched to a gene: 6. The length of the CDR3 is 15 residues. Per the germline V gene, CDR1 is LNHDA and CDR2 is SQIVND (reference sequence).

This clonotype was seen a handful of times. This chain uses TRBV20-1 with TRBJ1-6; D not resolved. Trimming shortened V by 6 bases and J by 6 bases, and 6 bases separated the two germline ends. The CDR3 spans 11 residues. The germline gives CDR1 DFQATT, CDR2 SNEGSKA (reference sequence). The CDR3 sequence is CSAIPNSPLHF. The CDR3 DNA reads TGCAGTGCCATACCTAATTCACCCCTCCACTTT.

This clonotype has ten or more counts. This rearrangement joins TRBV11-1 to TRBJ1-1; 8 bases match TRBD1. Unmatched junction bases numbered 2, after V lost 1 base and J lost 1 base. The CDR3 is 15 amino acids. Per the germline V gene, CDR1 is SGHAT and CDR2 is FQDESV (reference sequence). CDR3 sequence reads: CASSLGGTGNTEAFF. The CDR3 nucleotides are TGTGCCAGCAGCTTAGGTGGGACAGGGAACACTGAAGCTTTCTTT.

This chain links TRBV6-2 or TRBV6-3 with TRBJ2-3, with 7 bases lining up with TRBD2. V was clipped by 0 bases and J by 3 bases; unmatched bases: 9. The germline gives CDR1 MNHEY, CDR2 SVGEGT. The CDR3 loop spans 17 amino acids. CDR3 sequence (DNA): TGTGCCAGCAGTTACTCTGGCGGGAGTCCTATAACAGATACGCAGTATTTT. Protein: CASSYSGGSPITDTQYF.

At least ten counts were recorded for this clonotype. V and J are TRBV15 and TRBJ2-3, with D tentatively TRBD2 (6 bases). Looked up from germline, CDR1 is LNHNV and CDR2 is YYDKDF (reference sequence). The CDR3 contains 16 residues. Between the trimmed V and J ends, which lost 1 base and 0 bases, there was a span of 11 bases. The CDR3 DNA reads as TGTGCCACCAGCAGAGCCCTAGCGAAGAGCACAGATACGCAGTATTTT. This gives the protein CATSRALAKSTDTQYF.

Ten or more counts support this clonotype. The V gene is TRBV7-9, the J gene TRBJ1-1; D is undetermined. V was trimmed by 2 bases and J by 6 bases, leaving 10 bases between them. Germline loops: CDR1 SEHNR, CDR2 FQNEAQ (reference sequence). The CDR3 is 13 amino acids. DNA for the CDR3: TGTGCCAGCAGCTTAAGGGCTTCTCCTGAAGCTTTCTTT. Residues: CASSLRASPEAFF.

In this sample, this clonotype turned up a few times. The chain combines TRBV20-1 with TRBJ2-7; 9 bases line up with TRBD2. CDR1 and CDR2 (germline): DFQATT, SNEGSKA (reference sequence). CDR3 length: 15 amino acids. Trimming cost V 6 bases and J 0 bases; bases outside gene matches: 9. The CDR3 here is CSAERRLADSYEQYF. For the CDR3, the DNA is TGCAGTGCAGAAAGAAGACTAGCGGACTCCTACGAGCAGTACTTC.

The V call is TRBV25-1, the J call TRBJ2-1; D is uncertain. V lost 8 bases, J lost 0 bases, and 14 bases lay in between. The CDR3 has 15 amino acids. In germline, CDR1 is MGHDK, CDR2 SYGVNS. CDR3 protein: CASGGVGVSYNEQFF. In DNA form, the CDR3 reads TGTGCCAGCGGTGGTGTCGGAGTCTCCTACAATGAGCAGTTCTTC.

The chain combines TRBV6-2 or TRBV6-3 with TRBJ2-5; D not certain. The germline V gene has CDR1 MNHEY and CDR2 SVGEGT. The CDR3 runs 15 residues. V gave up 2 bases and J gave up 5 bases, with 15 bases separating them. CDR3 DNA: TGTGCCAGCAGTTACGACACAGTTAACCGTGAGACCCAGTACTTC. This sequence encodes CASSYDTVNRETQYF.

There are many counts of this clonotype. The V gene is TRBV7-9, the J gene TRBJ1-1, with 9 bases identical to TRBD1. The junction had 5 bases not matched to a gene; V was cut back by 2 bases and J by 10 bases. This CDR3 region has 13 residues. The germline CDR1 and CDR2 sequences are SEHNR and FQNEAQ (reference sequence). CDR3 DNA sequence: TGTGCCAGCAGCTTAAGGGACAGGGAAGGAGCTTTCTTT. It specifies CASSLRDREGAFF.

This clonotype showed up just a few times. A much larger clonotype is one base distant, so this may be a read error. The chain joins TRBV28 to TRBJ2-5, with 7 bases aligning to TRBD1. CDR1 is MDHEN, CDR2 SYDVKM, per germline. This CDR3 is built from 14 residues. The CDR3 sequence: CAGSPRQGPETQYF. DNA of the CDR3: TGTGCCGGCAGTCCCAGACAGGGCCCGGAGACCCAGTACTTC.

The chain employs TRBV11-2 and TRBJ2-3, with D perhaps matching TRBD1 (6 bases). This CDR3 has 18 residues. The germline gives CDR1 SGHAT, CDR2 FQNNGV. The V end lost 1 base, the J end lost 3 bases, and 20 bases lay between the germline ends. The CDR3 loop reads CASSLGSLVRGITDTQYF. The CDR3 DNA follows: TGTGCCAGCAGCTTAGGGTCGCTCGTGAGGGGGATAACAGATACGCAGTATTTT.

This clonotype came up many times. The genes are TRBV7-9 and TRBJ2-3; D is undetermined. The CDR3 is 13 amino acids. Germline V lookup: CDR1 SEHNR, CDR2 FQNEAQ (reference sequence). The V end lost 2 bases, the J end lost 2 bases, and 5 bases lay between the germline ends. CDR3 DNA sequence: TGTGCCAGCAGCTTAACCAACACAGATACGCAGTATTTT. This translates into CASSLTNTDTQYF.

The rearrangement links TRBV5-3 to TRBJ2-7; 11 nucleotides align to TRBD2. TRBV5-3 is an open reading frame, and its role is uncertain. CDR3 length: 15 amino acids. V lost 8 bases and J lost 5; bases outside the gene matches: 12. CDR3 sequence reads: CASRSVTSGNHEQYF. CDR3 coding DNA: TGTGCCAGCAGGTCTGTGACTAGCGGGAACCACGAGCAGTACTTC.

Regarding this clonotype: A junction end diverges from the germline sequence, so it may reflect a read error. The chain recombines TRBV7-6 with TRBJ1-4; 7 nucleotides agree with TRBD1. Per the germline V gene, CDR1 is SGHVS and CDR2 is FNYEAQ. CDR3 length equals 15 residues. The DNA of the CDR3 is TGTGCCAGCAGCTTAGATACAGGGGAGGAAGAAAAACTGCTTTTT. Protein sequence: CASSLDTGEEEKLLF.